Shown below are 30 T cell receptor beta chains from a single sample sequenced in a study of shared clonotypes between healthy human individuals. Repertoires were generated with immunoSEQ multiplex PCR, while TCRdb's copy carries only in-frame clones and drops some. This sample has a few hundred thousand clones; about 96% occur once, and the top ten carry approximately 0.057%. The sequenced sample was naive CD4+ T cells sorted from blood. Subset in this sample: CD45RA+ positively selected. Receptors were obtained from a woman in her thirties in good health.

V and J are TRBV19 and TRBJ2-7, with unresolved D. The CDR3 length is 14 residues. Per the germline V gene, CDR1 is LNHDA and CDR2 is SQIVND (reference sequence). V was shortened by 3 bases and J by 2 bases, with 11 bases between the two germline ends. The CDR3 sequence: CASSIVGKAYEQYF. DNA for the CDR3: TGTGCCAGTAGTATCGTAGGGAAAGCCTACGAGCAGTACTTC.

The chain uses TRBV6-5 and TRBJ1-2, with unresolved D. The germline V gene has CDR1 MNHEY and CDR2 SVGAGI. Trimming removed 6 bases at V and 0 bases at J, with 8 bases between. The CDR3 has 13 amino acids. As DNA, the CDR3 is TGTGCCAGCAGGCGGACGACTAACTATGGCTACACCTTC. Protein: CASRRTTNYGYTF.

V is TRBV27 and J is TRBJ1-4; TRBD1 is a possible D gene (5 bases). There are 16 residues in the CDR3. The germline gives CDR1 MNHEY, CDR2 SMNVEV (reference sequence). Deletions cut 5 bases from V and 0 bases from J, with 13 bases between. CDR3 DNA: TGTGCCAGCAGTGGCAGGGCATTTGCAACTAATGAAAAACTGTTTTTT. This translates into CASSGRAFATNEKLFF.

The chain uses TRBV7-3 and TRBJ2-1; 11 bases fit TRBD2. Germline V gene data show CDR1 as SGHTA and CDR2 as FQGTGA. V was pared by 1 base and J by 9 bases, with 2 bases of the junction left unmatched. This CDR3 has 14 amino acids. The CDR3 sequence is CASSLMTSGTEQFF. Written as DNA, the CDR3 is TGTGCCAGCAGCTTAATGACTAGCGGGACTGAGCAGTTCTTC.

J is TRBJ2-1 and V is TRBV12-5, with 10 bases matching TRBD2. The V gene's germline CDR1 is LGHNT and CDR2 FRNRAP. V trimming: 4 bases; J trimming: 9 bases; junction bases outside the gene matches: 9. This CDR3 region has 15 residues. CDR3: CASGSGNSGRSEQFF. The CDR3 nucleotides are TGTGCTAGTGGTTCAGGAAATAGCGGGAGGAGTGAGCAGTTCTTC.

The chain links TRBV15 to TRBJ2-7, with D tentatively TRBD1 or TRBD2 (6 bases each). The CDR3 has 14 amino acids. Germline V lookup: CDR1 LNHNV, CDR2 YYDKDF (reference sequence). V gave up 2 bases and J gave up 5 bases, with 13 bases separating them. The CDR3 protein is CATSRNGGQDEQYF. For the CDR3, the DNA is TGTGCCACCAGCAGAAATGGGGGGCAGGACGAGCAGTACTTC.

CDR3 region: CASSLPGDRENEKLFF. The CDR3 bases are TGCGCCAGCAGCCTACCAGGGGACAGAGAAAATGAAAAACTGTTTTTT. This chain links TRBV5-1 with TRBJ1-4; 7 positions match TRBD1. This CDR3 comprises 16 residues. Per germline, CDR1 SGHRS and CDR2 YFSETQ. V lost 4 bases, J lost 5 bases, and 11 bases stayed unmatched.

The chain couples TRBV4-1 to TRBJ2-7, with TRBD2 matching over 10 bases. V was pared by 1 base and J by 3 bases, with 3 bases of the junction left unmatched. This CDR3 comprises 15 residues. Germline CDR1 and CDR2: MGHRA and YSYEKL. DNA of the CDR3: TGCGCCAGCAGCCAAGCGGCTAGCGGGAGCTACGAGCAGTACTTC. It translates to CASSQAASGSYEQYF.

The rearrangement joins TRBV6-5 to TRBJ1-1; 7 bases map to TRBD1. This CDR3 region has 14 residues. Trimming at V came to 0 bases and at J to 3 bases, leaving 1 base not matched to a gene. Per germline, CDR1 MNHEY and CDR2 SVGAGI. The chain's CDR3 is CASSYSRGHTEAFF. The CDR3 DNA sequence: TGTGCCAGCAGTTACTCGAGGGGGCACACTGAAGCTTTCTTT.

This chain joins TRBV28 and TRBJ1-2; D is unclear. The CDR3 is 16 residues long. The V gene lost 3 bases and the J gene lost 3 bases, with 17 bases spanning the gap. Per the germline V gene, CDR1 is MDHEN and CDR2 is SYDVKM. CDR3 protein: CASSLKGLKSDYGYTF. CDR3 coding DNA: TGTGCCAGCAGTTTGAAGGGCCTGAAATCCGACTATGGCTACACCTTC.

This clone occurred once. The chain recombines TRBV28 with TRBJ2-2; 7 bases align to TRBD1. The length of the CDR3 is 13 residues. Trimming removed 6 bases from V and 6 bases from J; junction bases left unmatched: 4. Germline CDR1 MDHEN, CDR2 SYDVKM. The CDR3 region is CASRQTGPGELFF. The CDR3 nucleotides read TGTGCCAGCAGACAGACAGGGCCCGGGGAGCTGTTTTTT.

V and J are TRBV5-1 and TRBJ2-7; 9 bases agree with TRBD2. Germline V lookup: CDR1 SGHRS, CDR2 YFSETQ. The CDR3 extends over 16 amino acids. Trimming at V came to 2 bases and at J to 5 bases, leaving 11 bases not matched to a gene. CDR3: CASSFLAGISFDEQYF. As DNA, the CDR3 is TGCGCCAGCAGCTTTCTAGCGGGAATCAGTTTCGACGAGCAGTACTTC.

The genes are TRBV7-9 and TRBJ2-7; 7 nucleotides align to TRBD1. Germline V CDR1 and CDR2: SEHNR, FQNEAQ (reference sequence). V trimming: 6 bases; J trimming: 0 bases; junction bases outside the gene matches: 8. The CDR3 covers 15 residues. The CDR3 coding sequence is TGTGCCAGCAGAGGGGGCGTAGGAGCCTCCTACGAGCAGTACTTC. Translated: CASRGGVGASYEQYF.

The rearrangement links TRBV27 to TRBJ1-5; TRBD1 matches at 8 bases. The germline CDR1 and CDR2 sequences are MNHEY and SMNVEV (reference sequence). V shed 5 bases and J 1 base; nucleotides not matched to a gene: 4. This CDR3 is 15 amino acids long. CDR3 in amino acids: CASSPGQESNQPQHF. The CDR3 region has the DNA TGTGCCAGCAGTCCGGGACAGGAAAGCAATCAGCCCCAGCATTTT.

DNA of the CDR3: TGTGCCAGCAGCTTTCAGCCAGCCTACGAGCAGTACTTC. This encodes CASSFQPAYEQYF. J is TRBJ2-7 and V is TRBV7-8; D is unclear. Per the germline V gene, CDR1 is SGHVS and CDR2 is FQNEAQ. The CDR3 is 13 amino acids. The V gene lost 3 bases and the J gene lost 2 bases, with 8 bases spanning the gap.

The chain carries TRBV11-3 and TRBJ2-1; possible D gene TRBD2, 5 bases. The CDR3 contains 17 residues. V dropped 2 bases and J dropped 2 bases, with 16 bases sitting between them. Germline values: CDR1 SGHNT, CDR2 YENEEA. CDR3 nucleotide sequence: TGTGCCAGCAGCTTAACCCCGGGGATTGGCCCCTACAATGAGCAGTTCTTC. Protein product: CASSLTPGIGPYNEQFF.

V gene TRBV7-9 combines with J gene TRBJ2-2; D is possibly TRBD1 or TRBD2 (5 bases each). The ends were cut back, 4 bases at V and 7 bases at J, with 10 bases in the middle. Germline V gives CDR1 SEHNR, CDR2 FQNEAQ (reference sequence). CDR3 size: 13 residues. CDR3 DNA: TGTGCCAGCAGCTCAGAGGGGAACGGGGAGCTGTTTTTT. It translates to CASSSEGNGELFF.

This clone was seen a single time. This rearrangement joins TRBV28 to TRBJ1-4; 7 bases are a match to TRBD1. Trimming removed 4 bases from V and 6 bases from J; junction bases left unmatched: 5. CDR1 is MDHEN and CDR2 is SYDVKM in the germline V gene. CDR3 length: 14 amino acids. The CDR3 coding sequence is TGTGCCAGCAGTTATACAGGGGCGGATGAAAAACTGTTTTTT. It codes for CASSYTGADEKLFF.

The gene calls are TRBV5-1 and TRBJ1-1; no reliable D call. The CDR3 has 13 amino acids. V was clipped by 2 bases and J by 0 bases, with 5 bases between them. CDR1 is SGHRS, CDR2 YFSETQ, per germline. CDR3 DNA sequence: TGCGCCAGCAGCTTCGACATGAACACTGAAGCTTTCTTT. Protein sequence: CASSFDMNTEAFF. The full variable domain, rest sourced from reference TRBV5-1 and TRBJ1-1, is KAGVTQTPRYLIKTRGQQVTLSCSPISGHRSVSWYQQTPGQGLQFLFEYFSETQRNKGNFPGRFSGRQFSNSRSEMNVSTLELGDSALYLCASSFDMNTEAFFGQGTRLTVV.

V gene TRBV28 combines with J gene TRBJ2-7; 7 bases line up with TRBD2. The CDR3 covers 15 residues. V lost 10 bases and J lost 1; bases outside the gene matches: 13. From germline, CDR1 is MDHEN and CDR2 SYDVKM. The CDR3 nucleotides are TGTGCCACTTCCCTCCCCGCGGGAGTATCCTACGAGCAGTACTTC. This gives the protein CATSLPAGVSYEQYF.

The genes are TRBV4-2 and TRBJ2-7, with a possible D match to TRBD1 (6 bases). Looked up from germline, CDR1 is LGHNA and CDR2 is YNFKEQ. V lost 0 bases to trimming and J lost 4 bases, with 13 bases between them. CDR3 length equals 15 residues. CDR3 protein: CASSQDVQGVYEQYF. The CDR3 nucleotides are TGTGCCAGCAGCCAAGATGTACAGGGTGTGTACGAGCAGTACTTC.

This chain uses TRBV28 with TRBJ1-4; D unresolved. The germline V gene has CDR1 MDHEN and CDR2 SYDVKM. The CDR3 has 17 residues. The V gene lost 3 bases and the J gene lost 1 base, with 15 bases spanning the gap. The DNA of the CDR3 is TGTGCCAGCAGTTTGGTAAATCTGAGAGGAACTAATGAAAAACTGTTTTTT. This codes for CASSLVNLRGTNEKLFF.

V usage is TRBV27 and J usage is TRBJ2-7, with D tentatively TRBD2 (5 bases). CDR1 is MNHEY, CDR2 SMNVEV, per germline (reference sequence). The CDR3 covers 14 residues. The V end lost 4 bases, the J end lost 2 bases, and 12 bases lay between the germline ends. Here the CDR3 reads CASSWTGSPYEQYF. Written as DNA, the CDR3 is TGTGCCAGCAGTTGGACGGGATCTCCCTACGAGCAGTACTTC.

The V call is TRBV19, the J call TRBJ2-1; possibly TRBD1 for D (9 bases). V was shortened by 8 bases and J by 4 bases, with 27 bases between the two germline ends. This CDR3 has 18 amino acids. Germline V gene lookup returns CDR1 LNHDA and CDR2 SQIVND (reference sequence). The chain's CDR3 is CASRRDREGGRLYNEQFF. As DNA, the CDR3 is TGTGCCAGTCGCCGGGACAGGGAAGGCGGGAGGCTTTACAATGAGCAGTTCTTC.

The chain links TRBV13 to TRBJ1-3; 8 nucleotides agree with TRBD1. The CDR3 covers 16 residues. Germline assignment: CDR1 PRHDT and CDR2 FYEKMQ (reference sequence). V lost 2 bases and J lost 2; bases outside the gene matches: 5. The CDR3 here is CASSLRVTGAGNTIYF. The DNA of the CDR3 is TGTGCCAGCAGCTTAAGGGTGACAGGGGCTGGAAACACCATATATTTT.

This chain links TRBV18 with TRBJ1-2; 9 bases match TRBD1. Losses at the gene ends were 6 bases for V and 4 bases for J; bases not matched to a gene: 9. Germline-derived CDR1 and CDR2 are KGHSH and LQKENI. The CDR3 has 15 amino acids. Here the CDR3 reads CASSQGQGRGYGYTF. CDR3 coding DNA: TGTGCCAGCTCCCAAGGACAGGGGCGGGGCTATGGCTACACCTTC.

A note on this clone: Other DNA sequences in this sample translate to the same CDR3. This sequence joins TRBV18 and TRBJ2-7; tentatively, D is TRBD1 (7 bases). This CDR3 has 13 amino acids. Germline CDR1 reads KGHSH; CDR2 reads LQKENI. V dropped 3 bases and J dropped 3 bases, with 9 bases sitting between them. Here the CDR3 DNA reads TGTGCCAGCTCACCGCAGGGGGGCTACGAGCAGTACTTC. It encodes CASSPQGGYEQYF. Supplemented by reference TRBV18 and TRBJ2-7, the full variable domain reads NAGVMQNPRHLVRRRGQEARLRCSPMKGHSHVYWYRQLPEEGLKFMVYLQKENIIDESGMPKERFSAEFPKEGPSILRIQQVVRGDSAAYFCASSPQGGYEQYFGPGTRLTVT.

CDR3 region: CAWILSGADTQYF. CDR3 in DNA: TGTGCCTGGATCCTATCGGGGGCAGATACGCAGTATTTT. The rearrangement uses TRBV30 and TRBJ2-3; maybe TRBD2 (6 bases). Germline values: CDR1 GTSNPN, CDR2 SVGIG (reference sequence). Between the trimmed V and J ends, which lost 4 bases and 4 bases, there was a span of 12 bases. This CDR3 is built from 13 residues.

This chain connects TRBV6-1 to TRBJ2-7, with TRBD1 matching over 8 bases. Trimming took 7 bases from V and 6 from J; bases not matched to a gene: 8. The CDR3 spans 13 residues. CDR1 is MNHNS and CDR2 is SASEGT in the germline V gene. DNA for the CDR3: TGTGCCAGCAATACCGGGACAGGTTCCGAGCAGTACTTC. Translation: CASNTGTGSEQYF.

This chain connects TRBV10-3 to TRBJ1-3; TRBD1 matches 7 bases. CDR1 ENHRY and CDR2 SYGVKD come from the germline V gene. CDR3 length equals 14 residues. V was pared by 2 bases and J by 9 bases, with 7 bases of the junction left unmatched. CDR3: CAISETWTGGTIYF. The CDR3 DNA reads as TGTGCCATCAGTGAGACCTGGACAGGAGGCACCATATATTTT.